This T cell receptor (beta chain) appears in the sequencing data of a study of human T cells and chemical hapten exposure. Whole-study context: Upper-back patches of 0.01% DPC were read at 6 days. Notes on the study in general: Having alopecia, donors may respond immunologically unlike healthy people.

A single record per CDR3 protein comes from TCRdb applying MiXCR to the RACE reads. Altogether some 150,000 distinct CDR3 sequences are present, about an eighth being singletons, with the ten largest covering around 1.4%. Time point defined: patch test 2, 6 weeks after DPC sensitization. Noted treatment: therapeutic diphenylcyclopropenone sensitization with weekly scalp DPC. The V gene lost 7 bases and the J gene lost 1 base, with 13 bases spanning the gap. The germline V gene encodes CDR1 MNHNS and CDR2 SASEGT. The CDR3 is made up of 14 amino acids. A note on this clonotype: Its target is unknown.

The source of this sequence is a woman between 50 and 59 years old with alopecia areata. Some clones in this sample may be carry-over from other donors' samples. The specimen comprised whole blood, sampled in connection with sensitization to the hapten diphenylcyclopropenone (DPC). This sequence joins TRBV6-1 and TRBJ2-5; possibly TRBD1 for D (6 bases). Written as DNA, the CDR3 is TGTGCCAGCACCCGAGGGGGATCCCAAGAGACCCAGTACTTC. Encoded protein: CASTRGGSQETQYF.